Listed here are 7 T cell receptor beta chains from one sample, sequenced in a study of T-cell reconstitution after alpha-beta-depleted transplantation in children. The authors prepared the TCRbeta library with unique molecular identifiers. Using its own MiXCR run on the PCR reads, TCRdb lists one record per CDR3 protein. The table has hundreds of thousands of distinct CDR3 sequences, approximately 14% seen once. The specimen comprised PBMCs, sampled before TCRalphabeta/CD19-depleted stem cell transplant. These receptors were taken from a girl aged 2 to 9 with congenital amegakaryocytic thrombocytopenia, due to receive a stem cell transplant.

This clonotype has a count of ten or more. This rearrangement joins TRBV7-6 to TRBJ2-3; 11 nucleotides match TRBD2. Losses at the gene ends were 1 base for V and 7 bases for J; bases not matched to a gene: 7. Germline V gene sequence: CDR1 SGHVS, CDR2 FNYEAQ. This CDR3 has 16 amino acids. CDR3 sequence (DNA): TGTGCCAGCAGCTTAGGACTAGCGGGAAATACACATACGCAGTATTTT. It encodes CASSLGLAGNTHTQYF.

The CDR3 DNA reads as TGCAGCGTCGAACTAGCGGGCCACTACGAGCAGTACTTC. This translates into CSVELAGHYEQYF. The chain has TRBV29-1 and TRBJ2-7; 9 bases match TRBD2. V was pared by 6 bases and J by 3 bases, with 6 bases of the junction left unmatched. Germline V gene data show CDR1 as SQVTM and CDR2 as ANQGSEA. The CDR3 has 13 amino acids.

This clonotype was seen ten or more times. The chain combines TRBV10-3 with TRBJ1-1; D unclear. Trimming cost V 1 base and J 2 bases, with 2 bases left between them. The germline V gene has CDR1 ENHRY and CDR2 SYGVKD. This CDR3 is built from 12 residues. The CDR3 loop is CAISEYNTEAFF. DNA of the CDR3: TGTGCCATCAGTGAGTATAACACTGAAGCTTTCTTT.

This clonotype has a handful of counts. The chain carries TRBV6-5 and TRBJ2-3, with TRBD1 as a possible D gene (6 bases). V was pared by 7 bases and J by 2 bases, with 13 bases between. Germline values: CDR1 MNHEY, CDR2 SVGAGI. This CDR3 contains 14 residues. The CDR3 region has the DNA TGTGCCAGCACGTTAGAGGGGGACACAGATACGCAGTATTTT. Translating gives CASTLEGDTDTQYF.

There are a few counts of this clonotype. V usage is TRBV30 and J usage is TRBJ2-2; 7 bases map to TRBD1. Trimming removed 7 bases from V and 0 bases from J; junction bases left unmatched: 5. This CDR3 comprises 14 residues. Germline CDR1 reads GTSNPN; CDR2 reads SVGIG (reference sequence). CDR3 loop: CASAGGSNTGELFF. CDR3 in DNA: TGTGCCTCGGCAGGGGGATCGAACACCGGGGAGCTGTTTTTT.

This clonotype has a handful of counts. The J gene is TRBJ2-1, the V gene TRBV20-1; D gene ambiguous. This CDR3 region has 14 residues. With 6 bases removed from V and 4 bases from J, the gap between germline ends came to 16 bases. Looked up from germline, CDR1 is DFQATT and CDR2 is SNEGSKA (reference sequence). This CDR3 reads CSAPPGPLYNEQFF. For the CDR3, the DNA is TGCAGTGCGCCCCCCGGACCTCTTTACAATGAGCAGTTCTTC.

The V and J genes are TRBV2 and TRBJ1-4; D unresolved. The germline V and J ends were trimmed by 6 bases and 4 bases, with 9 bases remaining between them. This CDR3 contains 13 residues. Germline assignment: CDR1 SNHLY and CDR2 FYNNEI. For the CDR3, the DNA is TGTGCCAGCAGATTGGACTATAATGAAAAACTGTTTTTT. It specifies CASRLDYNEKLFF.